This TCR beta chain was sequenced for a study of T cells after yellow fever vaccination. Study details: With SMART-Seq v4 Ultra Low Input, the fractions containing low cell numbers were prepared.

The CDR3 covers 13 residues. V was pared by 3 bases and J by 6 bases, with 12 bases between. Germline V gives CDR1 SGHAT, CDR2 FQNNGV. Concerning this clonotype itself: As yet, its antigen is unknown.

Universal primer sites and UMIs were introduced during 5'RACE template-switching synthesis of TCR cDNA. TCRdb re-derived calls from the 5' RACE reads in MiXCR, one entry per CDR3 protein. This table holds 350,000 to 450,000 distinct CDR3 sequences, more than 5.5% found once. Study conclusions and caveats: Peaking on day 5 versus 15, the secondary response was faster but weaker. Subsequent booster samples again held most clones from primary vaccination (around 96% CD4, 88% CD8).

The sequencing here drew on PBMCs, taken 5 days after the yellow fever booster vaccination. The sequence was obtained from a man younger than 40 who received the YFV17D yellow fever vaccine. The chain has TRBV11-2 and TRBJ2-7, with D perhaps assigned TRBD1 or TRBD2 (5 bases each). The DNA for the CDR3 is TGTGCCAGCAGCTTGTTCCAGGGAGCCGAGCAGTACTTC. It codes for CASSLFQGAEQYF.